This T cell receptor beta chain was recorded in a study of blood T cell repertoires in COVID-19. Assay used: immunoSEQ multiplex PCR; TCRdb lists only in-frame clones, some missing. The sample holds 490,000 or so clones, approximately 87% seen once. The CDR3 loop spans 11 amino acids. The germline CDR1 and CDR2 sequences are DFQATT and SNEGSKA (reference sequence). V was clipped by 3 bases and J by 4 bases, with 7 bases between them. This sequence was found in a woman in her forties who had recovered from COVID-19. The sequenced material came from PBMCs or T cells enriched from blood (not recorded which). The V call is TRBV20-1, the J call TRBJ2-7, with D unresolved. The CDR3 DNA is TGCAGTGCTAGTCGCGAGTACGAGCAGTACTTC. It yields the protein CSASREYEQYF.